This T cell receptor beta chain was found in a study of blood T cell repertoires in COVID-19. Repertoires were generated with immunoSEQ multiplex PCR, while TCRdb's copy carries only in-frame clones and drops some. The data contain some 160,000 clones, 65% to 85% of them singletons. CDR3 size: 13 residues. Germline V lookup: CDR1 MNHEY, CDR2 SVGAGI. The V and J ends lost 7 bases and 6 bases, in that order; junction bases with no gene match: 4. A single count supports this clone. This receptor was taken from a woman between 45 and 65 years old with acute or convalescent COVID-19. The sequenced sample consisted of peripheral blood. This chain links TRBV6-5 with TRBJ2-3; TRBD2 agrees at 10 bases. CDR3 residues: CASTAGGPDTQYF. The CDR3 nucleotides are TGTGCCAGCACAGCGGGGGGGCCGGATACGCAGTATTTT.